This passage covers 5 T cell receptor beta chains from one sample sequenced in a study of cytomegalovirus exposure and HLA in healthy donors. Clones were read by immunoSEQ multiplex PCR, and TCRdb kept only the in-frame ones, dropping some. The repertoire holds a few hundred thousand clones, with roughly 87% as singletons. Input material: PBMCs. The source is a man aged 18 to 30 in good health and CMV-seropositive.

Details on this clone: Sequence at one end of the junction differs from germline and may be a read error. This chain links TRBV5-4 with TRBJ1-2; D is possibly TRBD1 (5 bases). CDR1 is SGHNT, CDR2 YYREEE, per germline (reference sequence). This CDR3 spans 16 amino acids. CDR3 nucleotide sequence: TGTGCCAGCACCTTGGGGGTAACCCTCGCGAACTATGGCTACACCTTC. Amino acid sequence: CASTLGVTLANYGYTF.

The chain couples TRBV6-1 to TRBJ1-4; 12 bases fit TRBD1. V shed 6 bases, J shed 8 bases, and the junction held 4 bases outside the gene matches. Per germline, CDR1 MNHNS and CDR2 SASEGT. This CDR3 has 14 residues. CDR3 in amino acids: CASRRDRGQEKLFF. The CDR3 DNA reads as TGTGCCAGCAGACGGGACAGGGGGCAAGAAAAACTGTTTTTT.

This sequence joins TRBV20-1 and TRBJ2-7; D gene ambiguous. Germline assignment: CDR1 DFQATT and CDR2 SNEGSKA (reference sequence). Trimming left V 5 bases short and J 7 bases short, with 12 bases between. The CDR3 extends over 11 amino acids. CDR3 amino acids: CSAVGWEEQYF. The DNA of the CDR3 is TGCAGTGCTGTGGGATGGGAAGAGCAGTACTTC.

To note about this clone: Additional DNA sequences in this sample encode the identical CDR3. The chain uses TRBV27 and TRBJ2-7; the D gene is possibly TRBD2 (5 bases). V gave up 3 bases and J gave up 4 bases, with 10 bases separating them. The germline V gene has CDR1 MNHEY and CDR2 SMNVEV (reference sequence). The CDR3 totals 13 residues. The CDR3 DNA sequence: TGTGCCAGCAGTTTCTCTCGCGGGTACGAGCAGTACTTC. It codes for CASSFSRGYEQYF.

This clone was seen a handful of times. This chain joins TRBV27 and TRBJ1-2; D is possibly TRBD1 (6 bases). CDR1 and CDR2 from the germline V gene are MNHEY and SMNVEV (reference sequence). CDR3 length: 11 amino acids. V lost 5 bases and J 6 bases, leaving 7 bases between the germline ends. This CDR3 is CASSAGDGYTF. DNA of the CDR3: TGTGCCAGCAGTGCAGGGGATGGCTACACCTTC.